Each of the 29 T cell receptor beta chains below was sequenced from the same sample in a study of blood T cells in healthy people across ages. Next came a second PCR, run for about 6 to 12 cycles, which used a sample-barcoded 5' primer along with a J-beta primer mix. TCRdb re-called the 5' RACE reads through MiXCR, storing one row per CDR3 protein. The table includes roughly 2 million distinct CDR3 sequences, 49% detected once. The sample taken for sequencing was blood. These receptors were collected from a woman aged 40 to 49 in good health.

The chain carries TRBV24-1 and TRBJ2-2; 8 bases agree with TRBD1. The germline gives CDR1 KGHDR, CDR2 SFDVKD. V was clipped by 3 bases and J by 3 bases; unmatched bases: 5. This CDR3 has 16 residues. The CDR3 sequence: CATSDPGTGYTGELFF. CDR3 nucleotides: TGTGCCACCAGTGATCCGGGGACAGGTTACACCGGGGAGCTGTTTTTT.

This clonotype was seen a few times. The chain is built from TRBV12-3 or TRBV12-4 and TRBJ2-7; TRBD1 or TRBD2 may be the D gene (6 bases each). The CDR3 covers 13 residues. V was cut by 5 bases and J by 6 bases, with 14 bases left in between. The CDR3: CASSPLGGGEQYF. In nucleotides, the CDR3 is TGTGCCAGCAGTCCCCTTGGAGGGGGCGAGCAGTACTTC.

This clonotype was observed a handful of times. V and J are TRBV9 and TRBJ2-6; D might be TRBD1 or TRBD2, each matching 5 bases. V gave up 4 bases and J gave up 4 bases, with 21 bases separating them. The CDR3 length is 18 residues. From germline, CDR1 is SGDLS and CDR2 YYNGEE. The CDR3 DNA reads TGTGCCAGCAGCCCGAGGGGACGCGTTTATAAGGGGGCCAACGTCCTGACTTTC. It encodes CASSPRGRVYKGANVLTF.

This clonotype was seen repeatedly, ten times or more. The chain couples TRBV7-2 to TRBJ2-3; D is ambiguous. The CDR3 contains 14 residues. CDR1 SGHTA and CDR2 FQGNSA come from the germline V gene. Trimming took 5 bases from V and 2 from J, leaving 11 bases between them. The CDR3 bases are TGTGCCAGCAGCCCCCGATTAAACACAGATACGCAGTATTTT. Translation: CASSPRLNTDTQYF.

The chain carries TRBV6-2 or TRBV6-3 and TRBJ1-2, with D maybe TRBD1 (5 bases). The V gene's germline CDR1 is MNHEY and CDR2 SVGEGT. V was shortened by 2 bases and J by 4 bases, with 14 bases between the two germline ends. CDR3 size: 15 residues. The CDR3 is CASSYPRWQGYGYTF. The CDR3 nucleotides read TGTGCCAGCAGTTACCCCCGGTGGCAGGGCTATGGCTACACCTTC.

To note about this clonotype: The junction shows a germline mismatch at one end, possibly a read error. V and J are TRBV2 and TRBJ2-7, with a possible D match to TRBD2 (5 bases). Per germline, CDR1 SNHLY and CDR2 FYNNEI. The CDR3 loop spans 14 amino acids. The CDR3 loop is CASRRALSSCEQYF. CDR3 nucleotides: TGTGCCAGCAGGAGGGCCTTAAGCTCCTGCGAGCAGTACTTC.

This clonotype was picked up a small number of times. This chain links TRBV2 with TRBJ2-7; a possible D gene is TRBD1 (6 bases). Trimming left V 0 bases short and J 6 bases short, with 18 bases between. The CDR3 length is 16 residues. From germline, CDR1 is SNHLY and CDR2 FYNNEI. This chain's CDR3 is CASSEAGVLDSGEQYF. The CDR3 DNA reads TGTGCCAGCAGTGAAGCGGGGGTCTTGGACAGTGGCGAGCAGTACTTC.

The chain joins TRBV15 to TRBJ2-7; 8 positions match TRBD1. With the DNA end fitting TRBJ2-4 better, the J assignment may be wrong. This CDR3 is built from 15 residues. CDR1 is LNHNV, CDR2 YYDKDF, per germline (reference sequence). The CDR3 protein is CATSRPSGQGNIQYF. CDR3 nucleotide sequence: TGTGCCACCAGCAGACCCTCCGGACAGGGAAACATTCAGTACTTC.

The V gene is TRBV5-1, the J gene TRBJ2-1, with TRBD1 matching over 7 bases. The end of the DNA aligns better with TRBJ2-7, so the J call may be wrong. The CDR3 contains 16 residues. Germline V gene data show CDR1 as SGHRS and CDR2 as YFSETQ. The CDR3 loop reads CASSLAPPGQNNEQYF. The CDR3 bases are TGCGCCAGCAGCTTGGCCCCCCCGGGACAGAACAATGAGCAGTACTTC.

This clonotype was picked up a small number of times. CDR3 region: CASSPPRGHTDTQYF. The CDR3 nucleotides are TGTGCCAGCAGTCCCCCGCGGGGGCACACAGATACGCAGTATTTT. This chain uses TRBV6-1 with TRBJ2-3; possibly TRBD2 for D (7 bases). V lost 5 bases and J 2 bases, leaving 14 bases between the germline ends. The germline V gene encodes CDR1 MNHNS and CDR2 SASEGT. The CDR3 runs 15 residues.

The sample holds one count of this clonotype. CDR3 residues: CASSLAYRTDTQYF. CDR3 bases: TGTGCCAGCAGCTTGGCATACCGCACAGATACGCAGTATTTT. This chain connects TRBV7-2 to TRBJ2-3; D gene unclear. Germline V gives CDR1 SGHTA, CDR2 FQGNSA. V was trimmed by 3 bases and J by 1 base, leaving 8 bases between them. This CDR3 is built from 14 residues.

This clonotype appeared once. V usage is TRBV20-1 and J usage is TRBJ2-3; TRBD1 matches 7 bases. Per the germline V gene, CDR1 is DFQATT and CDR2 is SNEGSKA (reference sequence). The CDR3 is made up of 15 amino acids. The V gene end was trimmed by 6 bases and the J gene end by 4 bases; junction bases not matched to a gene: 13. The CDR3 nucleotides read TGCAGTGCCCCTAGGGGACAGTGGGGTTCAGATACGCAGTATTTT. Protein sequence: CSAPRGQWGSDTQYF.

V usage is TRBV6-5 and J usage is TRBJ2-3, with D hard to call. Between the trimmed V and J ends, which lost 3 bases and 0 bases, there was a span of 16 bases. The CDR3 totals 17 residues. Germline V CDR1 and CDR2: MNHEY, SVGAGI. This CDR3 is CASSYFGQPPSTDTQYF. Here the CDR3 DNA reads TGTGCCAGCAGTTATTTCGGCCAACCCCCTAGCACAGATACGCAGTATTTT.

This clonotype was seen a few times. V is TRBV4-1 and J is TRBJ2-7; D possibly corresponds to TRBD2 (6 bases). Germline CDR1 is MGHRA and CDR2 is YSYEKL. The V and J ends lost 1 base and 6 bases respectively, with 13 bases between them. The CDR3 extends over 14 amino acids. CDR3 amino acids: CASSQGDSGSEQYF. For the CDR3, the DNA is TGCGCCAGCAGCCAAGGGGATAGCGGATCCGAGCAGTACTTC.

This chain uses TRBV5-1 with TRBJ2-3; perhaps TRBD2 as D (6 bases). The CDR3 totals 16 residues. Germline V gives CDR1 SGHRS, CDR2 YFSETQ. The V end was cut by 0 bases, the J end by 4 bases, with 15 bases between. The CDR3 is CASSLVEGFGSDTQYF. Written as DNA, the CDR3 is TGCGCCAGCAGCTTGGTGGAGGGATTTGGCTCAGATACGCAGTATTTT.

V and J are TRBV7-6 and TRBJ2-5, with 7 nucleotides matching TRBD2. This CDR3 region has 14 residues. Trimming cost V 7 bases and J 3 bases; bases outside gene matches: 8. CDR1 is SGHVS, CDR2 FNYEAQ, per germline. The CDR3 sequence is CASTQGGVEETQYF. CDR3 nucleotide sequence: TGTGCCAGCACCCAGGGAGGGGTTGAAGAGACCCAGTACTTC.

Note on this clonotype: At one end the junction does not follow the germline gene, possibly because of a read error. The chain recombines TRBV5-1 with TRBJ2-1, with D hard to call. Germline V gene data show CDR1 as SGHRS and CDR2 as YFSETQ. The CDR3 loop spans 13 amino acids. CDR3 nucleotide sequence: TGCGCCGGCAGCTCACTGCATTCCAATGAGCAGTTCTTC. It translates to CAGSSLHSNEQFF.

This clonotype appeared a few times. The chain uses TRBV9 and TRBJ2-3, with 13 bases aligning to TRBD2. Germline CDR1 reads SGDLS; CDR2 reads YYNGEE. V lost 2 bases and J lost 3; bases outside the gene matches: 3. This CDR3 is 16 amino acids long. The CDR3 reads CASSVGTSGATDTQYF. CDR3 bases: TGTGCCAGCAGCGTCGGGACTAGCGGGGCGACAGATACGCAGTATTTT.

V is TRBV7-9 and J is TRBJ2-4; perhaps D is TRBD1 or TRBD2 (5 bases each). V was cut by 3 bases and J by 11 bases, with 11 bases left in between. This CDR3 is built from 12 residues. Germline V CDR1 and CDR2: SEHNR, FQNEAQ (reference sequence). The CDR3 is CASSFRGPVQYF. For the CDR3, the DNA is TGTGCCAGCAGCTTTAGGGGACCCGTTCAGTACTTC. Filled out from reference TRBV7-9 and TRBJ2-4, the complete variable domain reads DTGVSQNPRHKITKRGQNVTFRCDPISEHNRLYWYRQTLGQGPEFLTYFQNEAQLEKSRLLSDRFSAERPKGSFSTLEIQRTEQGDSAMYLCASSFRGPVQYFGAGTRLSVL.

V and J are TRBV4-2 and TRBJ1-6; D remains ambiguous. Looked up from germline, CDR1 is LGHNA and CDR2 is YNFKEQ. V was pared by 0 bases and J by 10 bases, with 13 bases between. CDR3 length equals 15 residues. CDR3 loop: CASSQDHGAKSPLHF. The CDR3 DNA sequence: TGTGCCAGCAGCCAAGACCACGGTGCGAAATCACCCCTCCACTTT.

The genes are TRBV12-3 or TRBV12-4 and TRBJ1-2; tentative D call: TRBD1 (6 bases). Deletions cut 7 bases from V and 0 bases from J, with 15 bases between. CDR3 size: 15 residues. CDR3 sequence reads: CASTLTTGPNYGYTF. CDR3 in DNA: TGTGCCAGCACCCTCACGACAGGTCCTAACTATGGCTACACCTTC.

In its sample, this clonotype was seen a few times. The CDR3 DNA follows: TGTGCCAGCAGCTTATTCAGGGGGGAAAAACTGTTTTTT. It yields the protein CASSLFRGEKLFF. The chain employs TRBV7-2 and TRBJ1-4; the match to TRBD1 covers 7 bases. The V segment lost 2 bases and the J segment 8 bases; nucleotides outside the gene matches: 2. The CDR3 runs to 13 residues. Per the germline V gene, CDR1 is SGHTA and CDR2 is FQGNSA.

The chain carries TRBV15 and TRBJ2-1; D is unclear. Germline V lookup: CDR1 LNHNV, CDR2 YYDKDF (reference sequence). The ends were cut back, 4 bases at V and 0 bases at J, with 7 bases in the middle. CDR3 length: 14 amino acids. The CDR3 region is CATSTGFSYNEQFF. DNA for the CDR3: TGTGCCACCAGCACCGGGTTCTCCTACAATGAGCAGTTCTTC.

The chain links TRBV7-2 to TRBJ2-1; D ambiguous. The V gene lost 9 bases and the J gene lost 0 bases, with 15 bases spanning the gap. CDR3 size: 15 residues. Germline V gene data show CDR1 as SGHTA and CDR2 as FQGNSA. CDR3 sequence (DNA): TGTACCAGTCTAATGGACCGCAGCTCCTACAATGAGCAGTTCTTC. This sequence encodes CTSLMDRSSYNEQFF.

CDR3 sequence: CASSLEVQGSYEQYF. CDR3 bases: TGTGCCAGCAGCTTGGAAGTCCAGGGTTCCTACGAGCAGTACTTC. The genes are TRBV5-7 and TRBJ2-7; TRBD1 is a possible D gene (5 bases). TRBV5-7 has ORF status, its function being uncertain. The CDR3 runs to 15 residues. V lost 0 bases, J lost 1 base, and 11 bases lay in between.

J is TRBJ1-2 and V is TRBV27; 9 bases match TRBD1. The V segment lost 6 bases and the J segment 8 bases; nucleotides outside the gene matches: 7. Per the germline V gene, CDR1 is MNHEY and CDR2 is SMNVEV (reference sequence). This CDR3 is built from 13 residues. The CDR3 protein is CASSAGTGLGYTF. CDR3 coding DNA: TGTGCCAGCAGCGCCGGGACAGGGCTCGGCTACACCTTC.

The chain carries TRBV2 and TRBJ1-4; no definite D call. The CDR3 has 12 residues. Germline assignment: CDR1 SNHLY and CDR2 FYNNEI. Trimming removed 7 bases at V and 7 bases at J, with 10 bases between. The CDR3 DNA sequence: TGTGCCAGCAAGCACAGCCGTGAAAAACTGTTTTTT. Translation gives CASKHSREKLFF.

V gene TRBV20-1 combines with J gene TRBJ2-1, with 8 nucleotides matching TRBD1. Germline V gene lookup returns CDR1 DFQATT and CDR2 SNEGSKA (reference sequence). This CDR3 has 15 residues. The junction had 4 bases not matched to a gene; V was cut back by 0 bases and J by 3 bases. The CDR3 DNA is TGCAGTGCTAGAGATGACAGGGGCCACTACAATGAGCAGTTCTTC. This encodes CSARDDRGHYNEQFF.

This clonotype occurred once. The junction departs from the called germline gene at one end, perhaps through a read error. This rearrangement joins TRBV12-3 or TRBV12-4 to TRBJ2-3, with D uncertain. The CDR3 runs 14 residues. CDR3 DNA: TGTGCCGGCAGTTTGGGATGGGGCACAGATACGCAGTATTTT. It specifies CAGSLGWGTDTQYF.